Listed below are T cell receptor beta chains from one sample, sequenced in a study of siplizumab effects on memory and regulatory T cells. The method was immunoSEQ multiplex PCR; TCRdb's version includes in-frame clones alone and lacks a portion of them. The sample holds under 100,000 clones, just under 95% seen once. What was sequenced was non-Treg CD4+ T cells sorted from blood. The receptors come from a human donor in good health. Both conserved end residues are part of each CDR3. A D gene is named only where the DNA matches it firmly. Size values are once, few and many counts, or a class for expanded clones, and some rows have none.

>.|TRBJ2-7|.|TRBV5-1
TGCGCCAGCAGCCTAGGTCCGGGTTACGAGCAGTACTTC
CASSLGPGYEQYF
>.|TRBJ2-7|TRBD2|TRBV10-3
TGTGCCATCAGTGAGTCCGGGACTAGGCTTATTGACGAGCAGTACTTC
CAISESGTRLIDEQYF
>.|TRBJ1-1|.|TRBV7-3
TGTGCCAGCAGCTTAACCGCGAGGAAGAACACTGAAGCTTTCTTT
CASSLTARKNTEAFF
>.|TRBJ2-5|.|TRBV7-9
TGTGCCAGCAGCTTAGTCCAGGGTAAAGAGACCCAGTACTTC
CASSLVQGKETQYF
>once|TRBJ2-5|TRBD2|TRBV29-1
TGCAGCGTTGATGGGACTAGAGAATCCCTGTACCAAGAGACCCAGTACTTC
CSVDGTRESLYQETQYF
>.|TRBJ2-3|TRBD2|TRBV10-3
TGTGCCATCAGCCTTAGCGGGACCAGCACAGATACGCAGTATTTT
CAISLSGTSTDTQYF
>.|TRBJ1-2|.|TRBV4-1
TGCGCCAGCAGCCAACCCGGCAGGATGAGCCGAGTTGGCTACACCTTC
CASSQPGRMSRVGYTF
>.|TRBJ2-5|.|TRBV5-4
TGTGCCAGCAGCTTCCCCGGGGGTACGGAGACCCAGTACTTC
CASSFPGGTETQYF
>.|TRBJ2-3|.|TRBV9
TGTGCCAGCAGCCCACCCCCCCCGGCAGATACGCAGTATTTT
CASSPPPPADTQYF
>.|TRBJ2-7|TRBD2|TRBV11-1
TGTGCCAGCAGCCGAGGAGGACTAGCCTACGAGCAGTACTTC
CASSRGGLAYEQYF
>once|TRBJ1-2|TRBD1|TRBV14
TGTGCCAGCAACCGACAGGGACTCGATGGCTACACCTTC
CASNRQGLDGYTF
>.|TRBJ1-1|.|TRBV7-9
TGTGCCAGCAGCTTCAATCCTGAGGGGAGGGAGTTCTTT
CASSFNPEGREFF
>.|TRBJ1-5|TRBD1|TRBV28
TGTGCCAGCCGAGGATTCCTGGGACAGCATAGCAATCAGCCCCAGCATTTT
CASRGFLGQHSNQPQHF
>.|TRBJ2-1|.|TRBV5-5
TGTGCCAGCAGTACCCTTCCCCGGATGAGCTCCTACAATGAGCAGTTCTTC
CASSTLPRMSSYNEQFF
>.|TRBJ2-1|.|TRBV7-3
TGTGCCAGCAGCCAGAAGGCGAGACAGGTCAATGAGCAGTTCTTC
CASSQKARQVNEQFF
>.|TRBJ2-7|.|TRBV28
TGTGCCAGCGGGGAGACTTTATACGAGCAGTACTTC
CASGETLYEQYF
>.|TRBJ2-7|.|TRBV5-1
TGCGCCAGCAGCGTTCTGCAGGATAACGAGCAGTACTTC
CASSVLQDNEQYF
>.|TRBJ1-1|TRBD1|TRBV6-1
TGTGCCAGCAGTGGGGGACAGGGATACAACACTGAAGCTTTCTTT
CASSGGQGYNTEAFF
>once|TRBJ2-4|.|TRBV2
TGTGCCAGCAGTGTTCTGAAAGGTCAACAAAACATTCAGTACTTC
CASSVLKGQQNIQYF
>.|TRBJ2-7|TRBD2|TRBV19
TGTGCCAGTAGTACACTAGCGGCGGGAGGCTACTCCTACGAGCAGTACTTC
CASSTLAAGGYSYEQYF
>.|TRBJ1-4|.|TRBV2
TGTGCCAGCCTAGATTGGGGCAGGGACAATGAAAAACTGTTTTTT
CASLDWGRDNEKLFF
>.|TRBJ2-1|.|TRBV10-2
TGCGCCAGCAGTGAGGCCGGGACCCACCACAATGAGCAGTTCTTC
CASSEAGTHHNEQFF
>.|TRBJ2-2|.|TRBV5-6
TGTGCCAGCAGCCCCGACTATCTTGGCACCGGGGAGCTGTTTTTT
CASSPDYLGTGELFF
>.|TRBJ1-1|.|TRBV19
TGTGCCAGTAGTATTCCCCGATCGGCCACTGAAGCTTTCTTT
CASSIPRSATEAFF
>.|TRBJ1-1|TRBD1|TRBV28
TGTGCCAGCAGTGCCCCGACAGGGACAGGCACTGAAGCTTTCTTT
CASSAPTGTGTEAFF
>.|TRBJ2-5|.|TRBV18
TGTGCCAGCTCACCACAACGCTCCCCAGCGGCGCAAGAGACCCAGTACTTC
CASSPQRSPAAQETQYF
>.|TRBJ1-1|.|TRBV28
TGTGCCAGCAGTTTGAAGGGGGCTGAAGCTTTCTTT
CASSLKGAEAFF
>once|TRBJ2-5|TRBD2|TRBV9
TGTGCCAGCAGCTCGGAGCCGGGGGGAGAGACCCAGTACTTC
CASSSEPGGETQYF
>.|TRBJ2-7|TRBD2|TRBV29-1
TGCAGCGTTGATCCCGGGACTAGCGGGAGTAGAATCTACGAGCAGTACTTC
CSVDPGTSGSRIYEQYF
>.|TRBJ2-7|TRBD1|TRBV28
TGTGCCAGCAGCTCACCGGGGACAGGGTCCTACGAGCAGTACTTC
CASSSPGTGSYEQYF
>.|TRBJ1-5|TRBD1|TRBV2
TGTGCCAGCAGCCTAACAGGGGATCAGCCCCAGCATTTT
CASSLTGDQPQHF
>.|TRBJ2-5|TRBD2|TRBV18
TGTGCCAGCTCCCCTCTCCGGAGGGGGCCTACAGTCCTAGCGGGAGGACGAAGACAAGAGACCCAGTACTTC
CASSPLRRGPTVLAGGRRQETQYF
>.|TRBJ2-7|TRBD2|TRBV28
TGTGCCAGCAGCCCTGGACTAGCGGGAGGTTATTCGGCCGAGCAGTACTTC
CASSPGLAGGYSAEQYF
>.|TRBJ1-6|.|TRBV9
TGTGCCAGCAGCTTCGCCCCGGGCGGCAATTCACCCCTCCACTTT
CASSFAPGGNSPLHF
>.|TRBJ2-1|TRBD2|TRBV12-5
TGTGCTAGTGGTTTGGTAGCGGGAGACAATGAGCAGTTCTTC
CASGLVAGDNEQFF
>once|TRBJ1-5|.|TRBV19
TGTGCCAGTAGTTCCCTTAACCAACAGGGCTATAGCAATCAGCCCCAGCATTTT
CASSSLNQQGYSNQPQHF
>.|TRBJ2-3|.|TRBV11-3
TGTGCCAGCAGCTTTTCGGGGGAGGTGAGGGCAGATACGCAGTATTTT
CASSFSGEVRADTQYF
>.|TRBJ2-7|.|TRBV29-1
TGCAGCGGTGGACAGACAACCTACGAGCAGTACTTC
CSGGQTTYEQYF
>.|TRBJ2-5|TRBD2|TRBV11-2
TGTGCCAGAAGTCTAGCGGGGGGATACTCAGAGACCCAGTACTTC
CARSLAGGYSETQYF
>.|TRBJ2-7|TRBD2|TRBV28
TGTGCCAGCAGCCCACTAGCGGGAGGGCCCCACGAGCAGTACTTC
CASSPLAGGPHEQYF
>.|TRBJ2-2|.|TRBV7-8
TGTGCCAGCAGATTCGGACAGACCAATACCGGGGAGCTGTTTTTT
CASRFGQTNTGELFF
>.|TRBJ1-1|TRBD1|TRBV7-2
TGTGCCAGCAGCCCAGGGGGGGCGATGAACACTGAAGCTTTCTTT
CASSPGGAMNTEAFF
>.|TRBJ2-1|TRBD1|TRBV5-1
TGCGCCAGCATCCTAGGGACAGGGAAAGGTGAGCAGTTCTTC
CASILGTGKGEQFF
>.|TRBJ2-3|TRBD2|TRBV7-2
TGTGCCAGCAGCTTAGACGGGACTACCCCAGATACGCAGTATTTT
CASSLDGTTPDTQYF
>.|TRBJ2-1|.|TRBV19
TGTGCCAGTAGTATAGATCGATCGCCGGGCAATGAGCAGTTCTTC
CASSIDRSPGNEQFF
>.|TRBJ2-1|TRBD2|TRBV5-1
TGCGCCAGCAGCGGCGACTTAGCGGGGGTCCAGTTCTTC
CASSGDLAGVQFF
>few|TRBJ2-5|.|TRBV19
TGTGCCAGTACCCCTACCGGGGACGGCGAGACCCAGTACTTC
CASTPTGDGETQYF
>.|TRBJ1-1|.|TRBV7-2
TGTGCCAGCAGCTTTGACTTTGGGACTGAAGCTTTCTTT
CASSFDFGTEAFF
>.|TRBJ2-4|.|TRBV7-9
TGTGCCAGCAGCTTAATGGGAAACATTCAGTACTTC
CASSLMGNIQYF
>.|TRBJ1-2|.|TRBV19
TGTGCCAGTAGTATCGGGCAGGAGGCTAACTATGGCTACACCTTC
CASSIGQEANYGYTF
>.|TRBJ1-5|.|TRBV5-8
TGTGCCAGCAGCTTGGGGTCGGGGAGCATAGTGGAGCCCCAGCATTTT
CASSLGSGSIVEPQHF
>.|TRBJ2-7|TRBD1|TRBV4-1
TGCGCCAGCAGCCGGGACAGGGGGGACGAGCAGTACTTC
CASSRDRGDEQYF
>.|TRBJ2-6|.|TRBV7-9
TGTGCCCGCGGGGCGGAAACCTCTGGGGCCAACGTCCTGACTTTC
CARGAETSGANVLTF
>.|TRBJ2-1|.|TRBV11-3
TGTGCCAGCAGCTTATATGGGGGGCAGGAGCAGTTCTTC
CASSLYGGQEQFF
>.|TRBJ1-5|.|TRBV7-3
TGTGCCAGCAGCATACAGGGCGGCAATCAGCCCCAGCATTTT
CASSIQGGNQPQHF
>.|TRBJ1-2|.|TRBV4-1
TGCGCCAGCAGCCAAGCCTCGACGGACCCCACCTATGGCTACACCTTC
CASSQASTDPTYGYTF
>.|TRBJ2-1|TRBD2|TRBV6-1
TGTGCCAGCAGTATTAGCGGGAGTTCTAATGAGCAGTTCTTC
CASSISGSSNEQFF
>.|TRBJ1-4|.|TRBV5-8
TGTGCCAGCAGCGGGGCATATAATGAAAAACTGTTTTTT
CASSGAYNEKLFF
>.|TRBJ2-2|.|TRBV7-3
TGTGCCAGCAGCTTCGCTCCGGACACGAACACCGGGGAGCTGTTTTTT
CASSFAPDTNTGELFF
>.|TRBJ2-1|TRBD2|TRBV7-9
TGTGCCAGCAGCTTCGGACTAGCGGACAATGAGCAGTTCTTC
CASSFGLADNEQFF